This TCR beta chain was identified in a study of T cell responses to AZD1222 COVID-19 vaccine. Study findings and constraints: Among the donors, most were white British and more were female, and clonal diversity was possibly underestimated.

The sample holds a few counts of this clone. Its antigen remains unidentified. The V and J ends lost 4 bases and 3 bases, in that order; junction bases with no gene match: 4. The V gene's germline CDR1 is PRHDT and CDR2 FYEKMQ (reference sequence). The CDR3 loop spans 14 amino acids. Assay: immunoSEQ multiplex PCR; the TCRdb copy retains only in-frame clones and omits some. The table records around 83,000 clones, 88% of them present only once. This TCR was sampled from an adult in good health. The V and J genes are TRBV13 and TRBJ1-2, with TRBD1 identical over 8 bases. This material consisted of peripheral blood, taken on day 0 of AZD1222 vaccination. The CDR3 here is CASSSRTGHYGYTF. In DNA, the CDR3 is TGTGCCAGCAGCTCCCGGACAGGGCACTATGGCTACACCTTC.